This T cell receptor (beta chain) was documented in a study of T cells after yellow fever vaccination. MiXCR was run by TCRdb on the 5' RACE reads, yielding one entry per CDR3 protein. The data contain some 320,000 distinct CDR3 sequences, approximately 4% of them singletons. This clonotype was seen more than once but under ten times. V gave up 7 bases and J gave up 1 base, with 16 bases separating them. Germline lookup yields CDR1 MNHNS and CDR2 SASEGT. The CDR3 spans 16 residues. V gene TRBV6-1 combines with J gene TRBJ2-2; maybe TRBD2 (6 bases). The clonotype was recovered from a man aged 18 to 29 who received the YFV17D yellow fever vaccine. The sample was PBMCs, taken 5 days after the yellow fever booster vaccination. CDR3 bases: TGTGCCAGCACTTTTGGAGGGACGGTGAACACCGGGGAGCTGTTTTTT. Translated: CASTFGGTVNTGELFF.